This T cell receptor (beta chain) derives from a study of cytomegalovirus exposure and HLA in healthy donors. Study-wide findings and caveats: A later analysis linked a missense DCLRE1C variant to TCR beta V- and J-gene trimming. Listed as cytomegalovirus-associated were 150 or so TCR beta chains.

PCR was performed using 60 Vbeta and 13 Jbeta primers. Sequenced by immunoSEQ multiplex PCR; TCRdb stores in-frame clones only, minus some. This sample has some 180,000 clones, with 83% found just once. The length of the CDR3 is 15 residues. Germline V gene data show CDR1 as SGHVS and CDR2 as FQNEAQ. V was cut by 4 bases and J by 3 bases, with 15 bases left in between. On this clone: Its antigen is unidentified.

The chain couples TRBV7-8 to TRBJ2-5; a weak D match, TRBD1 (6 bases). The specimen sequenced was PBMCs. The TCR sequence derives from a man in his forties or fifties in good health and CMV-seropositive. DNA for the CDR3: TGTGCCAGCAGCTACATTCACGGACAGAAAGAGACCCAGTACTTC. It translates to CASSYIHGQKETQYF.